This T cell receptor beta chain was profiled in a study of immune reconstitution after stem cell transplant in scleroderma. This clonotype was seen only once. A much larger clone sits a single nucleotide away, making a read error possible. Germline CDR1 ENHRY, CDR2 SYGVKD. There are 16 residues in the CDR3. TCRdb re-called the RT-PCR reads through MiXCR, storing one row per CDR3 protein. The data contain over 2,000 distinct CDR3 sequences, over 7% of them seen just once; the ten biggest clones take up around 12%. The chain has TRBV10-3 and TRBJ2-5, with D possibly being TRBD1 or TRBD2 (5 bases each). Collection of the sample occurred before or after autologous hematopoietic stem cell transplantation (not recorded which). This receptor was taken from a male donor with systemic sclerosis. The CDR3 is CAISESGTEDGETQHF. CDR3 DNA: TGTGCCATCAGTGAGTCGGGGACCGAGGATGGGGAGACCCAGCACTTC.